The rows below give T cell receptor gamma chains drawn from one sample of a study of Vδ1+ human thymocytes. TCRdb re-called the multiplex PCR reads using CATT. Of approximately 40,000 gamma-chain clones in the sample, about 19% are singletons; the top ten hold around 2%. What was sequenced was Vdelta1+ gamma-delta thymocytes from the thymus. Source of these receptors: a girl less than two years old who had congenital heart surgery. Both conserved end residues are part of each CDR3. The order of the fields is J gene, V gene, clone size, CDR3 DNA, CDR3 protein. Clone size is not always given. Where it is, it says once, few, many or a class for expanded clones.

TRGJ1/TRGJ2,TRGV4,NA,TGTGCCACCTGGGATGGAGGGGGTTATAAGAAACTCTTT,CATWDGGGYKKLF
TRGJ1/TRGJ2,TRGV8,few,TGTGCCACCTGGGACCCCGGAGGTTATAAGAAACTCTTT,CATWDPGGYKKLF
TRGJ1/TRGJ2,TRGV9,NA,TGTGCCTTGTGGGAGGTTAATCCTTTTTATTATAAGAAACTCTTT,CALWEVNPFYYKKLF
TRGJ1/TRGJ2,TRGV5,NA,TGTGCCACCTGGGGACGTGGAGAGAAACTCTTT,CATWGRGEKLF
TRGJ1/TRGJ2,TRGV2,NA,TGTGCCACCTGGGATAGGAGCGAAGAGCGGGAGCATTATAAGAAACTCTTT,CATWDRSEEREHYKKLF
TRGJP2,TRGV9,NA,TGTGCCTTGTGGGAGGTTAACCCGTATAGTAGTGATTGGATCAAGACGTTT,CALWEVNPYSSDWIKTF
TRGJ1/TRGJ2,TRGV4,few,TGTGCCACCTGGGATTTGTGTTATAAGAAACTCTTT,CATWDLCYKKLF
TRGJP2,TRGV9,NA,TGTGCCTTGTGGGAGGCCCCACCAAAGAGTAGTGATTGGATCAAGACGTTT,CALWEAPPKSSDWIKTF
TRGJ1/TRGJ2,TRGV2,NA,TGTGCCACCTGGGACGGGCCGCAAGATTATAAGAAACTCTTT,CATWDGPQDYKKLF
TRGJP2,TRGV5,NA,TGTGCCACCTGGGGCCTTAGTGATTGGATCAAGACGTTT,CATWGLSDWIKTF
TRGJ1/TRGJ2,TRGV4,NA,TGTGCCACCTGGGATGGAAAGAAACTCTTT,CATWDGKKLF
TRGJ1/TRGJ2,TRGV2,NA,TGTGCCACCTGGGACGGATACCATTATTATAAGAGACTCTTT,CATWDGYHYYKRLF
TRGJ1/TRGJ2,TRGV2,NA,TGTGCCACCTGGGACACCCAGAATTATTATAAGAAACTCTTT,CATWDTQNYYKKLF
TRGJP2,TRGV2,NA,TGTGCCACCTGGGACGGGCCCAGTAGTGATTGGATCAAGACGTTT,CATWDGPSSDWIKTF
TRGJ1/TRGJ2,TRGV4,NA,TGTGCCACCTGGGACGGGCCGGTTGTTTATAAGAAACTCTTT,CATWDGPVVYKKLF
TRGJ1/TRGJ2,TRGV5,NA,TGTGCCACCTGGGACAGGCCCAAGGAAAGCCTTTATTATAAGAAACTCTTT,CATWDRPKESLYYKKLF
TRGJ1/TRGJ2,TRGV8,few,TGTGCCACCTGGGTCCCTAAGAAACTCTTT,CATWVPKKLF
TRGJ1/TRGJ2,TRGV4,many,TGTGCCACCTGGGATGTGTATTATAAGAAACTCTTT,CATWDVYYKKLF
TRGJ1/TRGJ2,TRGV3,few,TGTGCCACCTGGGACAAAGTTGGATATAAGAAACTCTTT,CATWDKVGYKKLF
TRGJ1/TRGJ2,TRGV4,few,TGTGCCACCTGGGATGGGCCTGGGGATTATTATAAGAAACTCTTT,CATWDGPGDYYKKLF
TRGJ1/TRGJ2,TRGV4,NA,TGTGCCACCTGGGATGTAAGAAAGAAGCTCTTT,CATWDVRKKLF
TRGJP2,TRGV8,NA,TGTGCCACCTGGGATAGAGGGAGTGATTGGATCAAGACGTTT,CATWDRGSDWIKTF
TRGJ1/TRGJ2,TRGV4,few,TGTGCCACCTGGCCAGTTTATTATAAGAAACTCTTT,CATWPVYYKKLF
TRGJ1/TRGJ2,TRGV8,NA,TGTGCCACCTGGGACCCCCCTGCCCGAGCTTATAAGAAACTCTTT,CATWDPPARAYKKLF
TRGJ1/TRGJ2,TRGV5,few,TGTGCCACCCGGGACGGCTCTTATTATAAGAAACTCTTT,CATRDGSYYKKLF
TRGJ1/TRGJ2,TRGV5,NA,TGTGCCACCTGGGACCCTTCCCTTTATAAGAAACTCTTT,CATWDPSLYKKLF
TRGJ1/TRGJ2,TRGV3,NA,TGTGCCACCTGGGACAGCCTTGGGGGCTATAAGAAACTCTTT,CATWDSLGGYKKLF
TRGJP1,TRGV3,NA,TGTGCCACCTGGGACAGGCGAGGTTACAAGTGGGGGATTACCACTGGTTGGTTCAAGATATTT,CATWDRRGYKWGITTGWFKIF
TRGJ1/TRGJ2,TRGV2,few,TGTGCCACCTGGTACCTAGGAGTTTATTATAAGAAACTCTTT,CATWYLGVYYKKLF
TRGJ1/TRGJ2,TRGV9,NA,TGTGCCTTGTATTATTATAAGAAACTCTTT,CALYYYKKLF
TRGJ1/TRGJ2,TRGV3,few,TGTGCCACCTGGAGGGATAAGAAACTCTTT,CATWRDKKLF
TRGJP1,TRGV4,NA,TGTGCCACCTGGGTCTATACCACTGGTTGGTTCAAGATATTT,CATWVYTTGWFKIF
TRGJ1/TRGJ2,TRGV2,NA,TGTGCCACCTGGGACGGGCCCGGTACGGATTATTATAAGAAACTCTTT,CATWDGPGTDYYKKLF
TRGJP2,TRGV9,NA,TGTGCCTTGTGGGACCTAGGTTGGATCAAGACGTTT,CALWDLGWIKTF